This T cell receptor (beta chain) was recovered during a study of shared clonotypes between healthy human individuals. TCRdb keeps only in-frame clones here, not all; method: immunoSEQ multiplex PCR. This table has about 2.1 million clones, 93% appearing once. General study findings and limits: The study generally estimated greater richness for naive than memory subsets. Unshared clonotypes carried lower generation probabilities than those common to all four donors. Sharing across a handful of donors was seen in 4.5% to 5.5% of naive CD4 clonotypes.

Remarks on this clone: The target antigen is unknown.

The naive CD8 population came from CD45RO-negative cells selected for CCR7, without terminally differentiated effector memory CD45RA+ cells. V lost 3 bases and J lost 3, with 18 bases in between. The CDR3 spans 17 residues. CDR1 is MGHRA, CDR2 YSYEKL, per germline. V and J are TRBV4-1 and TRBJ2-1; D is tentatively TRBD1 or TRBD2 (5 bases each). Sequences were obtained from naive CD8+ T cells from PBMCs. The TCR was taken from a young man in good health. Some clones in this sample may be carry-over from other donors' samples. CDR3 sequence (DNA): TGCGCCAGCAGCCAGGGGGTGGTTGCCCGGCACTACAATGAGCAGTTCTTC. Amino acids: CASSQGVVARHYNEQFF.